The 32 T cell receptor beta chains presented below share a single source sample, sequenced in a study of CD8 T cells in Susac syndrome. An input of 0.5 to 1 ug of RNA was subjected to reverse transcription using random hexamers. One entry per CDR3 protein results from TCRdb running MiXCR on the immunoSEQ multiplex PCR reads. The data hold roughly 190,000 distinct CDR3 sequences, with roughly nine tenths observed a single time. Material for sequencing was CD4+ T cells from PBMCs. The receptors come from a human donor with Susac syndrome.

In its sample, this clonotype was seen once. V gene TRBV5-6 combines with J gene TRBJ2-4; perhaps TRBD1 as D (6 bases). The CDR3 is made up of 17 amino acids. V was cut by 0 bases and J by 0 bases, with 13 bases left in between. Per the germline V gene, CDR1 is SGHDT and CDR2 is YYEEEE. CDR3 loop: CASSLARTALAKNIQYF. The CDR3 DNA follows: TGTGCCAGCAGCTTGGCCCGGACAGCTCTAGCCAAAAACATTCAGTACTTC.

This chain joins TRBV15 and TRBJ2-7, with 10 bases that match TRBD1. The CDR3 extends over 16 amino acids. Per the germline V gene, CDR1 is LNHNV and CDR2 is YYDKDF (reference sequence). V shed 1 base and J 5 bases; nucleotides not matched to a gene: 8. CDR3: CATSRALGQGSDEQYF. For the CDR3, the DNA is TGTGCCACCAGCAGAGCTCTGGGACAGGGGTCTGACGAGCAGTACTTC.

The chain has TRBV20-1 and TRBJ1-2; no clear D gene. Trimming left V 3 bases short and J 4 bases short, with 18 bases between. Per the germline V gene, CDR1 is DFQATT and CDR2 is SNEGSKA (reference sequence). The CDR3 has 15 residues. CDR3 loop: CSARGSLGVGYGYTF. CDR3 nucleotides: TGCAGTGCTAGGGGGTCTTTGGGAGTAGGCTATGGCTACACCTTC.

The rearrangement joins TRBV20-1 to TRBJ1-1; TRBD1 agrees at 9 bases. V lost 3 bases to trimming and J lost 1 base; unmatched junction nucleotides: 3. CDR3 length: 14 residues. CDR1 is DFQATT and CDR2 is SNEGSKA in the germline V gene (reference sequence). CDR3 bases: TGCAGTGCTAGGAAACAGGGGGCGAACACTGAAGCTTTCTTT. Amino acids: CSARKQGANTEAFF.

This chain connects TRBV9 to TRBJ2-2; D unclear. Germline V CDR1 and CDR2: SGDLS, YYNGEE. Trimming removed 0 bases at V and 1 base at J, with 7 bases between. This CDR3 has 15 residues. The CDR3 DNA reads TGTGCCAGCAGCGTAGGATTGGAGAACACCGGGGAGCTGTTTTTT. As protein: CASSVGLENTGELFF.

The gene calls are TRBV2 and TRBJ2-7; 7 bases map to TRBD1. The CDR3 consists of 14 residues. V lost 6 bases to trimming and J lost 5 bases; unmatched junction nucleotides: 10. In germline, CDR1 is SNHLY, CDR2 FYNNEI. The CDR3 loop reads CASSVQGITHEQYF. The CDR3 coding sequence is TGTGCCAGCAGCGTACAGGGGATCACCCACGAGCAGTACTTC.

The chain couples TRBV29-1 to TRBJ2-5, with 9 positions matching TRBD2. This CDR3 is 13 amino acids long. Germline loops: CDR1 SQVTM, CDR2 ANQGSEA. The CDR3 sequence is CGGGGGGVKTQYF. The CDR3 bases are TGCGGCGGGGGGGGTGGCGGGGTGAAGACCCAGTACTTC.

Concerning this clonotype itself: At one of its ends the junction is not consistent with the germline gene, which may arise from a read error. The chain carries TRBV7-7 and TRBJ2-1; weak D call: TRBD1 (6 bases). This CDR3 spans 13 amino acids. Germline V gives CDR1 SSHAT, CDR2 FNYEAQ (reference sequence). The CDR3 is CASSLDQGSEQFF. CDR3 bases: TGTGCTAGCAGCTTAGATCAGGGGTCTGAGCAGTTCTTC.

The rearrangement links TRBV6-1 to TRBJ1-5; TRBD1 aligns across 9 bases. The ends lost 6 bases at V and 0 bases at J; junction bases unmatched: 9. The CDR3 covers 17 residues. Germline CDR1 is MNHNS and CDR2 is SASEGT. The CDR3 bases are TGTGCCAGCAGGTCTACCGGGACAGGGTTTAGCAATCAGCCCCAGCATTTT. Its protein is CASRSTGTGFSNQPQHF.

In its sample, this clonotype was seen a few times. The chain carries TRBV30 and TRBJ2-3, with 9 nucleotides matching TRBD1. Unmatched junction bases numbered 5, after V lost 3 bases and J lost 4 bases. Germline CDR1 is GTSNPN and CDR2 is SVGIG (reference sequence). The CDR3 length is 14 residues. CDR3 in DNA: TGTGCCTGGAGCCAACAGGGGGCCGCAGATACGCAGTATTTT. This gives the protein CAWSQQGAADTQYF.

This chain links TRBV6-2 or TRBV6-3 with TRBJ2-7; D might be TRBD1 (6 bases). Germline V gene data show CDR1 as MNHEY and CDR2 as SVGEGT. With 7 bases removed from V and 3 bases from J, the gap between germline ends came to 7 bases. There are 11 residues in the CDR3. The CDR3 nucleotides read TGTGCCAGCACAGGGGTCTACGAGCAGTACTTC. This gives the protein CASTGVYEQYF.

V usage is TRBV5-1 and J usage is TRBJ2-3; 7 bases agree with TRBD1. The J segment lost 2 bases and the V segment lost 2 bases, leaving 11 bases of the junction unmatched. CDR1 is SGHRS, CDR2 YFSETQ, per germline. This CDR3 spans 17 amino acids. The CDR3 is CASSFLTGTASTDTQYF. CDR3 nucleotide sequence: TGCGCCAGCAGCTTCCTAACCGGGACAGCTTCCACAGATACGCAGTATTTT. Filled out from reference TRBV5-1 and TRBJ2-3, the complete variable domain reads KAGVTQTPRYLIKTRGQQVTLSCSPISGHRSVSWYQQTPGQGLQFLFEYFSETQRNKGNFPGRFSGRQFSNSRSEMNVSTLELGDSALYLCASSFLTGTASTDTQYFGPGTRLTVL.

The chain is built from TRBV20-1 and TRBJ2-2, with D possibly TRBD1 on 5 matching bases. Germline lookup yields CDR1 DFQATT and CDR2 SNEGSKA (reference sequence). Between the trimmed V and J ends, which lost 3 bases and 2 bases, there was a span of 10 bases. CDR3 length: 14 residues. CDR3 loop: CSASGWTNTGELFF. DNA for the CDR3: TGCAGTGCTAGTGGCTGGACAAACACCGGGGAGCTGTTTTTT.

The chain links TRBV6-5 to TRBJ1-2; D not certain. V shed 0 bases and J shed 6 bases, with 14 bases lying between them. Germline CDR1 reads MNHEY; CDR2 reads SVGAGI. This CDR3 has 15 amino acids. The CDR3 sequence: CASSYSRDGIHGYTF. The CDR3 DNA reads TGTGCCAGCAGTTACTCAAGAGACGGAATCCATGGCTACACCTTC.

The chain uses TRBV3-1 and TRBJ2-1, with 14 nucleotides matching TRBD2. This CDR3 comprises 15 residues. The germline CDR1 and CDR2 sequences are LGHDT and YNNKEL (reference sequence). V dropped 4 bases and J dropped 13; count of bases not matched to a gene: 9. The CDR3 DNA reads TGTGCCAGCAGCCCGACTAGCGGGAGGGCCTTTGGACAGTTCTTC. As protein: CASSPTSGRAFGQFF.

The chain couples TRBV5-4 to TRBJ2-7; 7 nucleotides agree with TRBD1. This CDR3 has 13 amino acids. The V and J ends lost 2 bases and 3 bases, in that order; junction bases with no gene match: 2. Germline loops: CDR1 SGHNT, CDR2 YYREEE (reference sequence). CDR3 nucleotides: TGTGCCAGCAGCTTACAGGGGATCTACGAGCAGTACTTC. Translated: CASSLQGIYEQYF.

V gene TRBV15 combines with J gene TRBJ2-5; no clear D. V dropped 8 bases and J dropped 5 bases, with 21 bases sitting between them. This CDR3 contains 15 residues. Germline V gene data show CDR1 as LNHNV and CDR2 as YYDKDF (reference sequence). The CDR3 region has the DNA TGTGCCACCTCCCTCAACCGGGCTGTTTTCGAGACCCAGTACTTC. Encoded protein: CATSLNRAVFETQYF. Supplemented by reference TRBV15 and TRBJ2-5, the full variable domain reads DAMVIQNPRYQVTQFGKPVTLSCSQTLNHNVMYWYQQKSSQAPKLLFHYYDKDFNNEADTPDNFQSRRPNTSFCFLDIRSPGLGDTAMYLCATSLNRAVFETQYFGPGTRLLVL.

This clonotype was detected only once. The V gene is TRBV7-3, the J gene TRBJ2-5; either TRBD1 or TRBD2 may supply D (5 bases each). This CDR3 has 13 amino acids. CDR1 and CDR2 from the germline V gene are SGHTA and FQGTGA. Deletions cut 8 bases from V and 2 bases from J, with 12 bases between. The CDR3 region has the DNA TGTGCCAGCGCTGAGGGGCCGCAAGAGACCCAGTACTTC. It specifies CASAEGPQETQYF. Together with reference TRBV7-3 and TRBJ2-5, the CDR3 gives the full variable domain: GAGVSQTPSNKVTEKGKYVELRCDPISGHTALYWYRQSLGQGPEFLIYFQGTGAADDSGLPNDRFFAVRPEGSVSTLKIQRTERGDSAVYLCASAEGPQETQYFGPGTRLLVL.

Only one count was recorded for this clonotype. The chain carries TRBV4-2 and TRBJ2-7; D is ambiguous. Trimming removed 0 bases at V and 2 bases at J, with 11 bases between. The CDR3 runs to 15 residues. The germline V gene encodes CDR1 LGHNA and CDR2 YNFKEQ. The CDR3 loop is CASSQDRKVTYEQYF. The CDR3 DNA follows: TGTGCCAGCAGCCAAGATCGGAAAGTTACCTACGAGCAGTACTTC.

The chain combines TRBV9 with TRBJ2-6; 11 bases line up with TRBD1. V dropped 4 bases and J dropped 4; count of bases not matched to a gene: 4. CDR1 SGDLS and CDR2 YYNGEE come from the germline V gene. This CDR3 spans 16 amino acids. As DNA, the CDR3 is TGTGCCAGCAGCTCGGGACAGGGGGTCGGGGCCAACGTCCTGACTTTC. Translating gives CASSSGQGVGANVLTF.

CDR3 nucleotides: TGTGCCAGCAGTTCCCCTAGGAACACTGAAGCTTTCTTT. Protein sequence: CASSSPRNTEAFF. The chain combines TRBV12-3 or TRBV12-4 with TRBJ1-1; D is undetermined. V was clipped by 4 bases and J by 1 base, with 7 bases between them. The CDR3 loop spans 13 amino acids.

This clonotype was detected a few times. The rearrangement links TRBV20-1 to TRBJ2-7; 12 nucleotides match TRBD1. The V gene end was trimmed by 4 bases and the J gene end by 5 bases; junction bases not matched to a gene: 9. CDR3 size: 15 residues. CDR1 and CDR2 from the germline V gene are DFQATT and SNEGSKA (reference sequence). The chain's CDR3 is CSAKGGGTGGDEQYF. CDR3 DNA: TGCAGTGCTAAAGGGGGCGGGACAGGGGGCGACGAGCAGTACTTC.

The chain combines TRBV10-3 with TRBJ2-3, with D possibly TRBD2 on 6 matching bases. With 4 bases removed from V and 5 bases from J, the gap between germline ends came to 13 bases. This CDR3 has 14 amino acids. Germline CDR1 reads ENHRY; CDR2 reads SYGVKD. The CDR3 sequence: CAISGPSDQDTQYF. In DNA form, the CDR3 reads TGTGCCATCAGTGGACCTAGCGATCAAGATACGCAGTATTTT.

The chain recombines TRBV12-3 or TRBV12-4 with TRBJ1-2; 7 bases match TRBD1. The V segment lost 5 bases and the J segment 5 bases; nucleotides outside the gene matches: 8. CDR3 length equals 14 residues. The CDR3 region has the DNA TGTGCCAGCAGTCCGTCCGGGACAGATTATGGCTACACCTTC. It yields the protein CASSPSGTDYGYTF.

The rearrangement links TRBV7-2 to TRBJ2-2; maybe TRBD1 (6 bases). This CDR3 is 12 amino acids long. The V gene lost 6 bases and the J gene lost 6 bases, with 8 bases spanning the gap. From germline, CDR1 is SGHTA and CDR2 FQGNSA. The CDR3 DNA sequence: TGTGCCAGCAGTTGGGGGCCCGGGGAGCTGTTTTTT. It yields the protein CASSWGPGELFF.

This chain connects TRBV7-2 to TRBJ2-7; tentatively, D is TRBD2 (6 bases). This CDR3 has 14 residues. From germline, CDR1 is SGHTA and CDR2 FQGNSA. Trimming left V 3 bases short and J 2 bases short, with 11 bases between. The CDR3 loop is CASSLKAGAYEQYF. As DNA, the CDR3 is TGTGCCAGCAGCTTGAAAGCGGGCGCCTACGAGCAGTACTTC. The whole variable domain, remainder taken from reference TRBV7-2 and TRBJ2-7, is GAGVSQSPSNKVTEKGKDVELRCDPISGHTALYWYRQSLGQGLEFLIYFQGNSAPDKSGLPSDRFSAERTGGSVSTLTIQRTQQEDSAVYLCASSLKAGAYEQYFGPGTRLTVT.

The rearrangement links TRBV27 to TRBJ1-1; D remains ambiguous. The V and J ends lost 2 bases and 3 bases respectively, with 10 bases between them. Germline V gene sequence: CDR1 MNHEY, CDR2 SMNVEV (reference sequence). The CDR3 runs 14 residues. The CDR3 nucleotides are TGTGCCAGCAGTTTAACGAAGGAGGACACTGAAGCTTTCTTT. Residues: CASSLTKEDTEAFF.

The chain has TRBV12-3 or TRBV12-4 and TRBJ2-5; 10 bases are a match to TRBD1. The CDR3 is 14 amino acids. The ends lost 6 bases at V and 5 bases at J; junction bases unmatched: 6. The CDR3 is CASRPGQGPETQYF. The CDR3 DNA is TGTGCCAGCAGACCGGGACAGGGGCCCGAGACCCAGTACTTC.

The chain recombines TRBV15 with TRBJ1-5, with 12 positions matching TRBD1. The CDR3 runs 16 residues. V was clipped by 1 base and J by 5 bases; unmatched bases: 3. Germline V gives CDR1 LNHNV, CDR2 YYDKDF (reference sequence). The CDR3 region is CATSRARDRGHQPQHF. CDR3 bases: TGTGCCACCAGCAGAGCAAGGGACAGGGGGCATCAGCCCCAGCATTTT. The complete variable domain, with remaining parts taken from reference TRBV15 and TRBJ1-5, reads DAMVIQNPRYQVTQFGKPVTLSCSQTLNHNVMYWYQQKSSQAPKLLFHYYDKDFNNEADTPDNFQSRRPNTSFCFLDIRSPGLGDTAMYLCATSRARDRGHQPQHFGDGTRLSIL.

Comments on this clonotype: An end of the junction does not agree with germline; a read error may underlie this. The genes are TRBV29-1 and TRBJ1-1; 7 nucleotides match TRBD1. The CDR3 has 15 amino acids. In germline, CDR1 is SQVTM, CDR2 ANQGSEA. The CDR3 is CSVEEDRAQNTEAFF. Written as DNA, the CDR3 is TGCAGCGTCGAAGAAGACAGGGCCCAGAACACTGAAGCTTTCTTT.

The rearrangement uses TRBV19 and TRBJ2-7; D remains ambiguous. Germline V gene sequence: CDR1 LNHDA, CDR2 SQIVND (reference sequence). CDR3 size: 11 residues. V lost 4 bases to trimming and J lost 4 bases, with 5 bases between them. The chain's CDR3 is CASSNEYEQYF. The CDR3 bases are TGTGCCAGTAGTAACGAATACGAGCAGTACTTC. The variable domain in full, completed from reference TRBV19 and TRBJ2-7, reads DGGITQSPKYLFRKEGQNVTLSCEQNLNHDAMYWYRQDPGQGLRLIYYSQIVNDFQKGDIAEGYSVSREKKESFPLTVTSAQKNPTAFYLCASSNEYEQYFGPGTRLTVT.

The chain uses TRBV12-3 or TRBV12-4 and TRBJ2-2; 12 positions match TRBD2. Trimming removed 5 bases from V and 0 bases from J; junction bases left unmatched: 13. The CDR3 is 20 amino acids. The CDR3, as DNA: TGTGCCAGCAGTCCCCACGGACTAGCGGGACTAGGCCCGAACACCGGGGAGCTGTTTTTT. This translates into CASSPHGLAGLGPNTGELFF.